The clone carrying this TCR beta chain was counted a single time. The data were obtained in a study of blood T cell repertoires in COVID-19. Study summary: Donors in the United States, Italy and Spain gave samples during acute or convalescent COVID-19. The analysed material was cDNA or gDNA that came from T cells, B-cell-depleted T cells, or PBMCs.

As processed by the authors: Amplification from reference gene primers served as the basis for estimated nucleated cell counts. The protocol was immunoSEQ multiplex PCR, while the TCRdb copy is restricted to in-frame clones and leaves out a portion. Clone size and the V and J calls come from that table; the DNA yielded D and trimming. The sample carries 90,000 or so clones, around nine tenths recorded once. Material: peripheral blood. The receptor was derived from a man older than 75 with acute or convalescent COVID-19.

CDR3 bases: TGTGCCAGCAGCCAGGGACAGGCACGGGAGACCCAGTACTTC. Protein: CASSQGQARETQYF. This chain links TRBV5-4 with TRBJ2-5, with 8 bases fitting TRBD1. Germline V lookup: CDR1 SGHNT, CDR2 YYREEE (reference sequence). V was pared by 4 bases and J by 5 bases, with 7 bases of the junction left unmatched. The CDR3 spans 14 residues. Full variable domain (rest looked up from reference TRBV5-4 and TRBJ2-5): ETGVTQSPTHLIKTRGQQVTLRCSSQSGHNTVSWYQQALGQGPQFIFQYYREEENGRGNFPPRFSGLQFPNYSSELNVNALELDDSALYLCASSQGQARETQYFGPGTRLLVL.